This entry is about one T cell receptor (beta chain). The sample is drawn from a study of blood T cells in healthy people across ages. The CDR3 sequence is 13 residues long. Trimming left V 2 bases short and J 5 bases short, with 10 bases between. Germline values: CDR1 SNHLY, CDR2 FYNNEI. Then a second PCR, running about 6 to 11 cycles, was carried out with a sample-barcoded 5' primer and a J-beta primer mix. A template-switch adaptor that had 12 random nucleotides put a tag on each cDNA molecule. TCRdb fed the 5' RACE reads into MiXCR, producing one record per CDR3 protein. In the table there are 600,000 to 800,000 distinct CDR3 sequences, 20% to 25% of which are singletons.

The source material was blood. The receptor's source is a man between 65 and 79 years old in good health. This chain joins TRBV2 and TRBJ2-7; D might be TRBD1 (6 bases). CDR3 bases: TGTGCCAGCAGTGAACCCCACAGGGACGAGCAGTACTTC. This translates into CASSEPHRDEQYF. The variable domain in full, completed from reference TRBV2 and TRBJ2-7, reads EPEVTQTPSHQVTQMGQEVILRCVPISNHLYFYWYRQILGQKVEFLVSFYNNEISEKSEIFDDQFSVERPDGSNFTLKIRSTKLEDSAMYFCASSEPHRDEQYFGPGTRLTVT.